This TCR beta chain was recovered during a study of shared clonotypes between healthy human individuals. Measured with immunoSEQ multiplex PCR; TCRdb has only the in-frame clones, and not every one. Of approximately 620,000 clones listed, 97% are singletons. J gave up 5 bases and V 3 bases, and 9 bases lay outside the gene matches. CDR1 and CDR2 from the germline V gene are LNHDA and SQIVND (reference sequence). The CDR3 loop spans 15 amino acids. The source is a woman in her 30s in good health. The chain has TRBV19 and TRBJ2-5, with 7 bases identical to TRBD2. Specimen: naive CD4+ T cells sorted from blood. Noted subset: CD45RA+ positively selected. The CDR3 sequence: CASSMGGLSEETQYF. The CDR3 DNA is TGTGCCAGTAGTATGGGGGGACTATCGGAGGAGACCCAGTACTTC.